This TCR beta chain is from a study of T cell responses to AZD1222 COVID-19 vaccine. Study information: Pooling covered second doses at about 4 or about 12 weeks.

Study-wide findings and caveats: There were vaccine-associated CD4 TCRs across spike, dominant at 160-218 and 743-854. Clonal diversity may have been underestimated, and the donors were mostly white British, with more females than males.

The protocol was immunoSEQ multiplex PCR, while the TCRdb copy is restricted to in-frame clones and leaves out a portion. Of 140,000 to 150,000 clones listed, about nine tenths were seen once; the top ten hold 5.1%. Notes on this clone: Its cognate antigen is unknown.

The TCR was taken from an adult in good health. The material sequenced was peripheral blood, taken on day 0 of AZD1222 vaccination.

CDR3 in amino acids: CASSASPGDSPLHF. CDR3 nucleotide sequence: TGTGCCAGCAGCGCCTCCCCGGGGGATTCACCCCTCCACTTT. This rearrangement joins TRBV9 to TRBJ1-6; a possible D gene is TRBD1 (5 bases). Trimming removed 3 bases from V and 8 bases from J, with 12 bases in between. The CDR3 is 14 residues long. Germline CDR1 and CDR2: SGDLS and YYNGEE. The variable domain in full, with the rest retrieved from reference TRBV9 and TRBJ1-6, is DSGVTQTPKHLITATGQRVTLRCSPRSGDLSVYWYQQSLDQGLQFLIQYYNGEERAKGNILERFSAQQFPDLHSELNLSSLELGDSALYFCASSASPGDSPLHFGNGTRLTVT.